The sequence of this TCR beta chain was determined in a study of shared clonotypes between healthy human individuals (dated by TCRdb to about 2020). Looking at the study overall: The cohort included a few men and a couple of women between 18 and 49 years of age. Blood TCR repertoires of a handful of healthy adults were deeply sequenced to estimate repertoire size and the extent of clonotype sharing between individuals. For each donor, three plates each were used for CD4 naive and CD4 memory, two plates were used for CD8 naive, and one plate was used for CD8 memory. Each donor's leukapheresis produced roughly between about 0.9 and 9.5 billion PBMCs. Libraries were prepared and TCR repertoires were sequenced by different laboratories using diverse techniques, in order to increase sequencing depth and limit assay-specific biases. Overall results and qualifications from the work: Even with the large sequencing depth, rarefaction of the sorted-subset datasets indicated that sequencing was incomplete. Compared with non-shared clonotypes, the clonotypes found in all four sorted-subset donors had higher generation probabilities. Naive subsets generally had larger estimated clonotype richness than memory subsets. Sharing across several donors was observed for around 4.8% of naive CD4, under 4% of naive CD8, roughly 2.4% of memory CD4, and less than 0.45% of memory CD8 clonotypes. Only blood was sampled, and tissue TCR repertoires likely differ from those in blood. The genetic and exposure-history diversity represented was limited by the small number of donors. Based on pairwise subsampling, the degree of clonotype sharing among donors was expected to be affected by sequencing depth.

The donors were healthy, HIV-negative adults who had no recently reported acute infections or vaccinations. Every donor was a Caucasian adult living in Nashville, Tennessee, USA. CD4+ T cells were enriched by magnetic negative selection, after which naive cells were positively selected on CD45RA and the negative fraction was taken as the memory subset. After blood collection by leukapheresis, PBMCs were isolated using Ficoll-Histopaque density gradient centrifugation and then cryopreserved in the vapor phase of liquid nitrogen. Purity and quantity of every magnetically sorted T cell population were checked by analytical flow cytometry. Each sorted fraction had its genomic DNA isolated and then quantified by UV absorbance on a Nanodrop 2000c. Based on the germline V gene, the CDR1 and CDR2 sequences are SGHRS and YFSETQ. The CDR3 has 13 amino acids, counting the end cysteine and phenylalanine. Just the 39-base CDR3 DNA is kept, in frame starting at base 1. V loses 9 bases, J loses 2 bases, and the germline ends lie 13 bases apart.

Turning to this clone: This clone's antigen is unknown. No much larger clone exists at a distance of one base, and base qualities are not known.

Using the deep immunoSEQ assay, multiplex PCR amplified TCR CDR3 regions from genomic DNA. For each cell subset, the extracted genomic DNA was distributed evenly across all wells of several immunoSEQ 96-well plates, and each plate served as one replicate. For sorted subsets, each replicate PCR was loaded with about 200 ng genomic DNA, equivalent to about 30,000 T cell genomes. Purified libraries were measured with a Qubit 3.0 fluorometer, size-checked on a Bioanalyzer 2100, and measured again with the KAPA Library Quantification kit. Every immunoSEQ 96-well plate was sequenced on a dedicated single-read 150-cycle Illumina NextSeq 550 flow cell. As for the authors' bioinformatics: Because only junctional sequences without quality scores were contained in the immunoSEQ output, filtering matching that applied to full-length reads could not be performed. To assign V/J genes and CDR3, sequences were annotated using PyIR, a Python wrapper for IgBLAST v1.9, with IMGT germline references. Reads were filtered out if the reads had weak V/J assignments (E-value above 1e-6), no CDR3, stop codons, out-of-frame junctions, or ambiguous translated residues. V3J clonotypes were defined as sequences sharing the same inferred V gene, J gene, and CDR3 amino acid sequence. To compute the percentage overlap between repertoires, the number of shared unique clonotypes was divided by the size of the smaller repertoire. Three approaches were used to assess repertoire richness: RTK rarefaction, the Chao1 estimator, and Recon v2.1 estimates of unobserved clonotypes. OLGA was used to compute generation probabilities for all TCRbeta clonotypes that the gDNA method yielded from a handful of donors. Imported from immuneACCESS, the table was reduced by TCRdb to in-frame sequences with V and J called. These copies leave out some clones; in studies compared against another copy, an unresolved V gene accounts for under half, and the cause of the remainder is not known. The D gene and trimming were derived from the DNA, and the V and J assignments and clone size from that table. In this sample the table shows about 2.4 million clones, roughly 93% of which occur a single time. 0.36% of the sample comes from the top ten.

The receptor was isolated from a man younger than 35 in good health. Some clones in this sample may be carry-over from other donors' samples. The V and J genes are TRBV5-1 and TRBJ2-3; a weak D assignment points to TRBD1 (5 bases agree). The material sequenced was naive CD4+ T cells from PBMCs. Interpreted using the paper, the cell subset or site label stands for: CD45RA+ positively selected. The CDR3 has the sequence CATRVEATDTQYF. DNA sequence: TGCGCCACCAGGGTAGAGGCCACAGATACGCAGTATTTT.